This T cell receptor (beta chain) was observed in a study of T cell responses to AZD1222 COVID-19 vaccine (TCRdb year 2021). At the level of the whole study: AZD1222 recipients with second doses at about 4 weeks or about 12 weeks were pooled, because spike-specific TCR depth and breadth did not differ between schedules. A total of approximately 240 trial participants underwent TCR sequencing, of whom 200 to 220 received two doses of AZD1222 and around 26 received two doses of the MenACWY control vaccine. Trial participants were enrolled by age into 18-55, 56-69 and 70-plus year subgroups, with roughly 150, 30 and 60 TCR-sequenced participants respectively. General findings and caveats noted by the study authors: Nearly half of unique spike-specific TCRs reportedly recognized epitopes outside regions mutated in the B.1.351 and B.1.1.7 variants. Conclusions about previously exposed vaccinees were limited because only a handful of AZD1222 recipients were SARS-CoV-2 seropositive at baseline. After two AZD1222 doses, both the breadth and the depth of spike-specific TCRs were significantly higher than at day 0 and than in MenACWY recipients. Participants were mostly white British and included more females than males, and it was suggested by the authors that clonal diversity may have been underestimated. In the small 56-69-year group, the increase in depth fell short of significance, most likely because of low power. Because no samples from the day 14 peak response were available, repertoires could be characterized only after the peak T cell response. The whole spike protein was spanned by vaccine-associated CD4 TCRs, and dominant responses were seen in regions 160-218 and 743-854.

The CDR3 regions of human TCRbeta chains were analyzed by immunosequencing. Concerning the study's data processing: Repertoire TCRs were matched against a reference library of SARS-CoV-2-specific TCRs generated with the MIRA antigen-specificity platform. Breadth was defined as the fraction of unique TCRs that were SARS-CoV-2-associated, and depth was defined as the fraction of total T cells that were SARS-CoV-2-associated. Using the MIRA data, every spike-specific TCR was mapped to the spike region that the TCR reacted to and assigned to either a CD4 or a CD8 class. Log10-transformed breadth and depth values were compared by one-way ANOVA with Sidak's multiple comparisons tests. TCRdb holds this immuneACCESS table with in-frame rearrangements only. Some clones are missing; in checked studies, unresolved V genes explain under half, and the rest has no known cause. The DNA gave D and trimming, while V, J and clone size come from that table. This sample lists approximately 130,000 clones; over 90% were detected once. The leading ten clones occupy around 0.91% of the sample.

A note on this clone: Its antigen is still unknown. One base away there is no much larger clone; base qualities are not given.

The time point label on this specimen signifies: baseline before first vaccination. The vaccinee samples were drawn from two UK trials, COV001 and COV002, one of which was a single-blind randomized controlled phase 2/3 trial testing AZD1222 (ChAdOx1 nCoV-19) in healthy adults. For TCRbeta chain sequencing, PBMC samples from trial participants were taken at day 0 and at day 28 after the second dose. From the cysteine through the phenylalanine, the CDR3 covers 15 amino acids. CDR3 DNA is the only sequence kept; it has 45 bases, read in frame from the first base. V is clipped by 7 bases and J by 1 base, and the sequence between their germline boundaries is 14 bases long. Sequences WSHSY (CDR1) and SAAADI (CDR2) are obtained from the germline V gene.

The sequence is built from TRBV10-2 and TRBJ2-1; the D gene is possibly TRBD1, with 8 bases matching. This clonotype originated in an adult in good health. The source was peripheral blood, collected on day 0 of AZD1222 vaccination. The CDR3 reads as follows: CASNGQGGSYNEQFF. The nucleotide sequence is given as TGCGCCAGCAACGGACAGGGAGGGTCCTACAATGAGCAGTTCTTC.